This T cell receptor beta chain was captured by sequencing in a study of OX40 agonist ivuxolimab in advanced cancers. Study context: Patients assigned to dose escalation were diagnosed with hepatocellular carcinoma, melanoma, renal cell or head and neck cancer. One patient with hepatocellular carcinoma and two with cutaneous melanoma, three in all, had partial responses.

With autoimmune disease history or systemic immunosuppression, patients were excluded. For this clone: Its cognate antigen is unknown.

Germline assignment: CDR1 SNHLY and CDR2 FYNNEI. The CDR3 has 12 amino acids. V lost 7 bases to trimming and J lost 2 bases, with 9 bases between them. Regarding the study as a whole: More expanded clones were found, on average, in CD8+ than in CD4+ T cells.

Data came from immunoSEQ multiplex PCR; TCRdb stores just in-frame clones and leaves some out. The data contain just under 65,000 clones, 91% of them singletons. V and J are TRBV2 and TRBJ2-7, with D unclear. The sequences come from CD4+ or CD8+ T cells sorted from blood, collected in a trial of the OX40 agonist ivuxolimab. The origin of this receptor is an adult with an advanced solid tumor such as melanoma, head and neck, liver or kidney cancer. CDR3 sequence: CASTTLTYEQYF. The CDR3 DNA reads TGTGCCAGCACGACATTAACCTACGAGCAGTACTTC.